These 5 T cell receptor beta chains were sequenced from one sample in a study of blood T cell repertoires in COVID-19. This table comes from immunoSEQ multiplex PCR, and its TCRdb copy is limited to in-frame clones, with some not included. The table has 350,000 to 450,000 clones, roughly four fifths seen once; the top ten hold 5% to 5.5%. Sequenced: PBMCs or T cells enriched from blood (not recorded which). These receptors were collected from a woman in her forties or fifties who had recovered from COVID-19.

The chain carries TRBV7-9 and TRBJ2-7; 8 bases line up with TRBD1. The germline V gene has CDR1 SEHNR and CDR2 FQNEAQ (reference sequence). After removal of 0 bases from V and 4 bases from J, the junction contained 2 bases not matched to a gene. The CDR3 covers 14 residues. The CDR3 DNA is TGTGCCAGCAGCTTAGCGGGGACAGGTTACGAGCAGTACTTC. Encoded protein: CASSLAGTGYEQYF.

This rearrangement joins TRBV6-5 to TRBJ1-6; D might be TRBD1 (5 bases). Trimming pared 6 bases from V and 8 bases from J, leaving 17 bases between. Per germline, CDR1 MNHEY and CDR2 SVGAGI. The CDR3 extends over 15 amino acids. In DNA, the CDR3 is TGTGCCAGCAGGCCGTCGATGGGGGGACATTCACCCCTCCACTTT. Its translation is CASRPSMGGHSPLHF.

The V call is TRBV19, the J call TRBJ2-6; 8 nucleotides align to TRBD1. This CDR3 contains 17 residues. In germline, CDR1 is LNHDA, CDR2 SQIVND (reference sequence). V dropped 7 bases and J dropped 0; count of bases not matched to a gene: 8. The DNA for the CDR3 is TGTGCCAGTACAACCGGGACAGGCCCCTCTGGGGCCAACGTCCTGACTTTC. This encodes CASTTGTGPSGANVLTF.

This clone was recorded a few times. The chain is built from TRBV11-2 and TRBJ1-2; TRBD1 might be the D (5 bases). From germline, CDR1 is SGHAT and CDR2 FQNNGV. Trimming cost V 3 bases and J 4 bases, with 9 bases left between them. The CDR3 has 13 amino acids. The DNA of the CDR3 is TGTGCCAGCAGCTTGGACATTTTCTATGGCTACACCTTC. Its translation: CASSLDIFYGYTF. Variable domain in full (rest from reference TRBV11-2 and TRBJ1-2): EAGVAQSPRYKIIEKRQSVAFWCNPISGHATLYWYQQILGQGPKLLIQFQNNGVVDDSQLPKDRFSAERLKGVDSTLKIQPAKLEDSAVYLCASSLDIFYGYTFGSGTRLTVV.

The chain recombines TRBV7-6 with TRBJ2-1; 14 bases match TRBD2. The CDR3 has 16 residues. Germline V gene data show CDR1 as SGHVS and CDR2 as FNYEAQ. Germline trimming cut 0 bases from V and 6 bases from J; bases unmatched to any gene: 1. Here the CDR3 DNA reads TGTGCCAGCAGCTTAGCGGGACTAGCGGGAGCCAATGAGCAGTTCTTC. It encodes CASSLAGLAGANEQFF.